The rows below give T cell receptor beta chains drawn from one sample of a study of CD8 T cell repertoires and HIV-1 epitope variants. The antigens of these receptors remain unknown. TCRdb's copy holds only in-frame clones and misses some; the assay was immunoSEQ multiplex PCR. The sample shows 3,000 to 4,000 clones, roughly 70% of them seen only once. Input material: cultured CD8+ T cells derived from PBMCs. The receptors were gathered from a male donor with HIV. Each CDR3 is given without its conserved first and last residue. The size field is filled for only some rows; it gives once, few, many or a size class.

CDR3 protein | clone size | V gene | CDR3 length | J gene
ASSYSSTDTQY | - | TRBV6-5 | 11 | TRBJ2-3
ASSYSGTGAAYEQY | few | TRBV6-5 | 14 | TRBJ2-7
ASSLLNNYGYT | - | TRBV5-8 | 11 | TRBJ1-2
ASSSDVSAYEQY | - | TRBV28 | 12 | TRBJ2-7
ASSLGWTDTQY | - | TRBV5-8 | 11 | TRBJ2-3
ASSTGLAGGPSYHNEQF | - | TRBV7-8 | 17 | TRBJ2-1
ASSQVLDREKF | - | TRBV14 | 11 | TRBJ2-1
ASSVTRDRIEKLF | - | TRBV19 | 13 | TRBJ1-4
ASRTGGKYGYT | few | TRBV6-5 | 11 | TRBJ1-2
ASSSLGRERREQF | - | TRBV27 | 13 | TRBJ2-1
ASSPSRDTQY | - | TRBV19 | 10 | TRBJ2-3
ASSLDSGGLNTGELF | - | TRBV7-7 | 15 | TRBJ2-2
ASSLNGGLRNQPQH | - | TRBV7-3 | 14 | TRBJ1-5
AWRALEGNYGYT | - | TRBV30 | 12 | TRBJ1-2
ASSPGANTEAF | - | TRBV18 | 11 | TRBJ1-1
ASSEAGGLYSNQPQH | - | TRBV2 | 15 | TRBJ1-5
ASSSGLAVNEQF | - | TRBV28 | 12 | TRBJ2-1
ASSLFPLADTYNEQF | - | TRBV5-1 | 15 | TRBJ2-1
ASSRGTEQF | - | TRBV9 | 9 | TRBJ2-1
ASSLGLTGEVGYT | - | TRBV7-8 | 13 | TRBJ1-2
ASTPDRLSNQPQH | large | TRBV19 | 13 | TRBJ1-5
ASSKSDQPQH | few | TRBV13 | 10 | TRBJ1-5
ASSLDRGSNQPQH | - | TRBV5-4 | 13 | TRBJ1-5
ASSLRLVANTEAF | - | TRBV28 | 13 | TRBJ1-1
ASGTFYEQY | - | TRBV7-8 | 9 | TRBJ2-7
ASSQWRGQGGSPLH | - | TRBV5-6 | 14 | TRBJ1-6
ASSQFAEYEQY | - | TRBV4-3 | 11 | TRBJ2-7
ASSNLLAGAYEQY | - | TRBV7-6 | 13 | TRBJ2-7
ASSYAGFSTDTQY | - | TRBV5-4 | 13 | TRBJ2-3
SVGTGASKGYT | few | TRBV29-1 | 11 | TRBJ1-2
ASSESLRLGTDTQY | - | TRBV10-2 | 14 | TRBJ2-3
ASSRDRDSGEQY | - | TRBV6-1 | 12 | TRBJ2-7
ASNAEHLDENQPQH | - | TRBV19 | 14 | TRBJ1-5
ASSYSGPTYEQY | - | TRBV6-6 | 12 | TRBJ2-7
ASSSSERQETQY | - | TRBV5-1 | 12 | TRBJ2-5
ASAVGGSTDTQY | - | TRBV5-6 | 12 | TRBJ2-3
ASSSTASGRAIAQY | - | TRBV28 | 14 | TRBJ2-3
ASSPSSGFEQY | - | TRBV4-2 | 11 | TRBJ2-7
ASSITPDSYNEQF | - | TRBV7-2 | 13 | TRBJ2-1
ASSLNAGGIGETQY | - | TRBV7-3 | 14 | TRBJ2-5
ASSQTGVNEQY | medium-sized | TRBV4-2 | 11 | TRBJ2-7
ASSEDNYEQY | - | TRBV2 | 10 | TRBJ2-7
ASSQEGRPYTDTQY | - | TRBV4-3 | 14 | TRBJ2-3
ASSQDLKDTQY | - | TRBV4-3 | 11 | TRBJ2-3
ASSPDHEQY | few | TRBV7-8 | 9 | TRBJ2-7
ASSDDNGRYGYT | - | TRBV25-1 | 12 | TRBJ1-2
ASRDKETQY | - | TRBV6-1 | 9 | TRBJ2-5
ASSVPGGDGYT | - | TRBV9 | 11 | TRBJ1-2
ASSLGQGTYEQY | few | TRBV9 | 12 | TRBJ2-7
ASSQSTGGYGYT | - | TRBV4-3 | 12 | TRBJ1-2
ASSLEQAYQPQH | - | TRBV28 | 12 | TRBJ1-5